This TCR beta chain was retrieved from a study of prognosis after radiotherapy for stage I lung cancer (dated by TCRdb to 2020 to 2022). Broadly, across the study: Between early 2018 and January 2019, 15 to 20 stage I NSCLC patients were enrolled in Nanjing, China. There were 15 or so patients with newly diagnosed primary stage I lung tumors and about five patients with oligometastatic NSCLC after surgical resection of the primary tumor. Distant metastases were developed by four of the 19 patients after SBRT, at a median of about seven months, whereas no significant progression was observed in the other 15 patients. The cohort was made up of under 15 men and a handful of women, with a median age of around 68 years and an age range of roughly 53 to 95 years. Every patient was deemed medically inoperable, about a dozen because of comorbidities and several because they refused surgery. No patient received concurrent therapy alongside SBRT. This study profiled peripheral blood TCR beta repertoires from stage I NSCLC patients before and after stereotactic body radiotherapy and linked the repertoires to distant failure. The study took one blood sample before SBRT and one after SBRT from each of approximately 19 patients and sequenced all 40 or so samples. Using image-guided IMRT or VMAT, SBRT was delivered in 3 to 5 fractions at a biologically effective dose of at least 100 Gy. Squamous cell carcinoma histology was identified in 7 or 8 patients, and adenocarcinoma histology was identified in fewer than 15 patients. Broader findings and caveats from the paper: All reported P values were unadjusted for multiple comparisons. TRBV and TRBJ usage frequencies reportedly differed by metastasis status, in two V genes at baseline and in eight or nine V and two J genes after SBRT. Post-SBRT Shannon entropy and its change from baseline were lower in patients who developed distant metastases; baseline Shannon entropy was not associated with metastases. Whether the expanded TCR clones were tumor-specific was not determined. Limitations of the study included a small cohort and short follow-up, and the study findings need independent validation. After SBRT, the count of unique TCR clones dropped from a median of around 9,300 beforehand to roughly 7,100 afterward (Wilcoxon paired P=0.011).

V is cut by 5 bases and J by 6 bases, and the space between the germline ends is 16 bases. Including cysteine and phenylalanine, the CDR3 has 14 amino acids. Only the CDR3 DNA stays, 42 bases, in frame from base 1. CDR1 KGHSH and CDR2 LQKENI were looked up in the germline V gene. Two rounds of multiplex PCR on genomic DNA were used to amplify the TCR beta CDR3 region. The first PCR round used primers specific to each TRBV and TRBJ gene, with sequences filed in Chinese patent CN105087789A. Universal primers were used in the second PCR round. The Roche High Pure PCR Template Preparation Kit was used to extract genomic DNA from frozen PBMCs. Libraries were sequenced paired-end with 151 bp reads on an Illumina HiSeq 3000. The authors' analysis ran thus. Raw reads lacking the multiplex PCR primer sequences were removed with CutAdapt. PEAR was used to merge high-quality paired reads into contigs. MiXCR assigned TRB V, D and J gene segments to each contig by aligning to reference sequences. CDR3 sequences were clustered by base quality and sequence similarity to remove sequencing errors. Shannon entropy, normalized by the natural log of the productive TCR sequence number, served as the measure of diversity. One minus Shannon entropy divided by the natural log of the number of unique clonotypes was used as the definition of clonality. The Youden index of ROC curves was used to select progression-free survival cut-offs for repertoire metrics, and analyses were performed in R 3.5.3. TCRdb applied fastp at Q25 and MiXCR to the public reads, then kept only in-frame beta chains. Duplicate CDR3 protein sequences are folded into a single record with the most common DNA and genes. Clone size and V and J calls follow TCRdb, not the original study. The sample table lists more than 20,000 distinct CDR3 sequences, 43% of them with a count of one. The ten largest clones add up to approximately 31% of the sample.

This clonotype has at least ten counts. The specificity of this receptor is unknown. The record has no base qualities; no much larger clone is one base away. A history of other malignancies or of prior chemotherapy or radiotherapy was absent in all patients, and node-negative disease was shown on CT and PET/CT in all patients. At each of the two time points, 6 to 7 milliliters of peripheral venous blood were collected into EDTA tubes. PBMCs were isolated by Ficoll-Paque Plus density-gradient centrifugation. Right after collection, samples were placed at -80 degrees C and kept there until analysis. Recombination linked TRBV18 to TRBJ1-1; TRBD1 is a possible D gene, resting on 6 matching bases. The sample was PBMCs, taken before or after stereotactic body radiation therapy (not recorded which). This receptor was identified in a donor over 45 with non-small cell lung cancer. The bases read TGTGCCAGCTCAGAATCACCACAGGGCGCTGAAGCTTTCTTT. It translates as CASSESPQGAEAFF.